This T cell receptor beta chain originates from a study of T cells in Graves' hyperthyroidism and ophthalmopathy. TCR beta CDR3 region amplification was performed from RNA transcripts. Primed by the HTBI set, a first-round RT-PCR was run on the TCR CDR3. TCRdb re-called the multiplex PCR reads through MiXCR, storing one row per CDR3 protein. The sample contains hundreds of thousands of distinct CDR3 sequences, around 38% of which appear only once. The CDR3 sequence is 14 residues long. Germline lookup yields CDR1 SEHNR and CDR2 FQNEAQ (reference sequence). J gave up 1 base and V 5 bases, and 5 bases lay outside the gene matches. This clonotype was counted between two and nine times. Its antigen remains unknown. Calling Graves' hyperthyroidism stable meant ophthalmopathy did not progress within 18 months. Diagnoses were established using clinical symptoms, serum thyroxine and TRAb, thyroid ultrasound and orbital computed tomography.

Findings and caveats of the study: Most clonotypes expanded in the thyroid (above 0.001) were also present in blood.

Sequencing used blood. The chain couples TRBV7-9 to TRBJ2-7; TRBD2 matches at 7 bases. This clonotype was sampled from a man aged 18 to 29 with Graves' hyperthyroidism. The CDR3 region has the DNA TGTGCCAGCAGCACTGGACTAGTTTCCTACGAGCAGTACTTC. This encodes CASSTGLVSYEQYF.